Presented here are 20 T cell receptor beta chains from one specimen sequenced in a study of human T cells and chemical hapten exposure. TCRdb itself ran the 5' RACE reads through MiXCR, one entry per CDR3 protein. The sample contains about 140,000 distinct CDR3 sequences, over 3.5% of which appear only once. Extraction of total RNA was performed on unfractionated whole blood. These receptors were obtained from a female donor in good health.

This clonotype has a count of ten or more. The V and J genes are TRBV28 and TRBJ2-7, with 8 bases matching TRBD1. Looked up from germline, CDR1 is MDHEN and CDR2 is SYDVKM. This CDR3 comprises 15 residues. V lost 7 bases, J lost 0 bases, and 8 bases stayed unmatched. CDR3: CASTRTGPSSYEQYF. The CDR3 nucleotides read TGTGCCAGCACCAGGACAGGGCCGAGCTCCTACGAGCAGTACTTC.

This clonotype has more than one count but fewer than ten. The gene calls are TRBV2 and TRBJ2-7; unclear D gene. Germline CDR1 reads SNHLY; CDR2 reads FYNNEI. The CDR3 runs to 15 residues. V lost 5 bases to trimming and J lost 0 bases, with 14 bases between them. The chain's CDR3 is CASSRTDYSSYEQYF. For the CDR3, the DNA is TGTGCCAGCAGTCGAACAGATTACAGCTCCTACGAGCAGTACTTC.

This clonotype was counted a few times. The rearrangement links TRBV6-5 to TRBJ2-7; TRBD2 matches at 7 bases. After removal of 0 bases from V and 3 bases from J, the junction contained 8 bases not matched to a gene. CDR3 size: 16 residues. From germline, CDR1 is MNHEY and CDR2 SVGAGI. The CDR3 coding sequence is TGTGCCAGCAGTTACTCGCTTGGGGGGGGATTCTACGAGCAGTACTTC. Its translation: CASSYSLGGGFYEQYF.

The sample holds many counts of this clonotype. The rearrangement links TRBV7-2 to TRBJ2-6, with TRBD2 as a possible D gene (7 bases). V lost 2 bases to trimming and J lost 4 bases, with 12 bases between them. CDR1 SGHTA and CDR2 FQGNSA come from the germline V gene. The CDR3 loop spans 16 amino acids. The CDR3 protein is CASSLWGGGGANVLTF. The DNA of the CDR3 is TGTGCCAGCAGCTTATGGGGGGGCGGCGGGGCCAACGTCCTGACTTTC.

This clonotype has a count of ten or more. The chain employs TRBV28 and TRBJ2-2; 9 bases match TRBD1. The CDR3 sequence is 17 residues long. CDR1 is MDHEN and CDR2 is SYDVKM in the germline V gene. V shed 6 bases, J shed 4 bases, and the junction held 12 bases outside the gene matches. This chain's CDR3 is CASRHQPGQGTTGELFF. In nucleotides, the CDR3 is TGTGCCAGCAGGCATCAACCGGGACAGGGTACCACCGGGGAGCTGTTTTTT.

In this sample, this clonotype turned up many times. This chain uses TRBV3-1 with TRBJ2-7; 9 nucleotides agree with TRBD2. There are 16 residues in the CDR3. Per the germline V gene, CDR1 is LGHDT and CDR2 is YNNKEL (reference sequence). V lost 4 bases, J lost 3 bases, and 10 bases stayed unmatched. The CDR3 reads CASSRSSGGLNYEQYF. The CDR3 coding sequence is TGTGCCAGCAGCCGAAGTAGCGGGGGTCTTAACTACGAGCAGTACTTC.

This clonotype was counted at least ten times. CDR3 sequence: CSATGGPWGEQYF. The DNA of the CDR3 is TGCAGTGCGACGGGGGGGCCGTGGGGGGAGCAGTACTTC. The chain combines TRBV20-1 with TRBJ2-7, with 8 bases matching TRBD2. Looked up from germline, CDR1 is DFQATT and CDR2 is SNEGSKA (reference sequence). Trimming removed 6 bases from V and 7 bases from J; junction bases left unmatched: 11. The CDR3 covers 13 residues.

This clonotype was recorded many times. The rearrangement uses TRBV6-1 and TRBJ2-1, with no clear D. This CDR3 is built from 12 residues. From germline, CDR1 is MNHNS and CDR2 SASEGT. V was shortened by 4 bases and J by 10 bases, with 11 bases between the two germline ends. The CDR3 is CASSARLGEQFF. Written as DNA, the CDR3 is TGTGCCAGCAGTGCTAGACTCGGGGAGCAGTTCTTC.

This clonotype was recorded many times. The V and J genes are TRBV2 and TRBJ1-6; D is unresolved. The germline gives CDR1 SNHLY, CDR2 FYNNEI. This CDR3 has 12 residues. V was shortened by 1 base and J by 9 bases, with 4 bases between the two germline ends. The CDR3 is CASSEVASPLHF. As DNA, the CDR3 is TGTGCCAGCAGTGAAGTTGCTTCACCCCTCCACTTT.

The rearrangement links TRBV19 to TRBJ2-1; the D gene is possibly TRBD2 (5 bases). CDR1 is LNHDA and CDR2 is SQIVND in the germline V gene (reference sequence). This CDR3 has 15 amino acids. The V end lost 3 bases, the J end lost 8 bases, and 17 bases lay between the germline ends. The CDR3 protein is CASSIGLLLAHEQFF. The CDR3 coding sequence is TGTGCCAGTAGTATTGGTCTACTCCTAGCACATGAGCAGTTCTTC.

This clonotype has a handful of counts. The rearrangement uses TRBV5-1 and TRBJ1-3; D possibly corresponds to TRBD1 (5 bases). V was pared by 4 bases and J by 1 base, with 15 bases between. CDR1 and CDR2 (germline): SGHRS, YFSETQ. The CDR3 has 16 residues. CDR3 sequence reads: CASSEGVSGSGNTIYF. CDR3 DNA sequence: TGCGCCAGCAGCGAAGGGGTCTCCGGGTCTGGAAACACCATATATTTT. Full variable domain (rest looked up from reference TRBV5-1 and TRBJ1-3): KAGVTQTPRYLIKTRGQQVTLSCSPISGHRSVSWYQQTPGQGLQFLFEYFSETQRNKGNFPGRFSGRQFSNSRSEMNVSTLELGDSALYLCASSEGVSGSGNTIYFGEGSWLTVV.

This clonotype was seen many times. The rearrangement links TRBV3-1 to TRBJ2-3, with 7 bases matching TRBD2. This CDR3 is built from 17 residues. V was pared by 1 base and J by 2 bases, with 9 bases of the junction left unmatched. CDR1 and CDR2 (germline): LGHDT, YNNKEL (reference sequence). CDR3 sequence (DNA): TGTGCCAGCAGCCAAGTCTTGCGGGGGACCTTCACAGATACGCAGTATTTT. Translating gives CASSQVLRGTFTDTQYF.

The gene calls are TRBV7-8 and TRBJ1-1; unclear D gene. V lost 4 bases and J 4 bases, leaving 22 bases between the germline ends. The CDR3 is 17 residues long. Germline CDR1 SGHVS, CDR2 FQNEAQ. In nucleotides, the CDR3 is TGTGCCAGCAGCTCCCGGATGATAAAGCCGGGGAGCACTGAAGCTTTCTTT. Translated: CASSSRMIKPGSTEAFF. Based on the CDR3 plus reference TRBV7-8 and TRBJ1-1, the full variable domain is GAGVSQSPRYKVAKRGQDVALRCDPISGHVSLFWYQQALGQGPEFLTYFQNEAQLDKSGLPSDRFFAERPEGSVSTLKIQRTQQEDSAVYLCASSSRMIKPGSTEAFFGQGTRLTVV.

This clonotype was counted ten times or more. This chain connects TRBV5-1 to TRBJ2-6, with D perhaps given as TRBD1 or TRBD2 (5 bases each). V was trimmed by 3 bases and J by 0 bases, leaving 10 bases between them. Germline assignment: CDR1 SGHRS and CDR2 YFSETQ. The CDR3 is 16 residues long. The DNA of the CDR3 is TGCGCCAGCAGCTCACCGGGACCCTCTGGGGCCAACGTCCTGACTTTC. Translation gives CASSSPGPSGANVLTF.

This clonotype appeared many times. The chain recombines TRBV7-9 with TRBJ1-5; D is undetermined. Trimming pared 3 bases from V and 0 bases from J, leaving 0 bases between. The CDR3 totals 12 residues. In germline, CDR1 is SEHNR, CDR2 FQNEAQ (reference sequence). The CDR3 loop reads CASSFSNQPQHF. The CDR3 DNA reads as TGTGCCAGCAGCTTTAGCAATCAGCCCCAGCATTTT. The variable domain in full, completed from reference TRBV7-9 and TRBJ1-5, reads DTGVSQNPRHKITKRGQNVTFRCDPISEHNRLYWYRQTLGQGPEFLTYFQNEAQLEKSRLLSDRFSAERPKGSFSTLEIQRTEQGDSAMYLCASSFSNQPQHFGDGTRLSIL.

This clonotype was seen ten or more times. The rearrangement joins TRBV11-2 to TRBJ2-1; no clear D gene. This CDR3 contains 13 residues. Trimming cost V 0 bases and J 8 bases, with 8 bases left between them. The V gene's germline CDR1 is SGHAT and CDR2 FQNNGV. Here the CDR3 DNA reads TGTGCCAGCAGCTTAGAGCGCGTCCATGAGCAGTTCTTC. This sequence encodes CASSLERVHEQFF.

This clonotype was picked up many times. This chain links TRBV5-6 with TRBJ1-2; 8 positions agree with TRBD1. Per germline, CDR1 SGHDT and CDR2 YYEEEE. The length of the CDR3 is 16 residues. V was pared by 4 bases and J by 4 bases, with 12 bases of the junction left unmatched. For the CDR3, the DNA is TGTGCCAGCAGCCCTATCCTAGACAGGGGATCCTATGGCTACACCTTC. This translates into CASSPILDRGSYGYTF.

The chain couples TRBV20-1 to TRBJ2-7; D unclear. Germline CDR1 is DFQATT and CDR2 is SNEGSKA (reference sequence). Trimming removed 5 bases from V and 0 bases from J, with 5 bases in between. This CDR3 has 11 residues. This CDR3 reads CSAFDSYEQYF. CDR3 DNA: TGCAGTGCTTTTGACTCCTACGAGCAGTACTTC.

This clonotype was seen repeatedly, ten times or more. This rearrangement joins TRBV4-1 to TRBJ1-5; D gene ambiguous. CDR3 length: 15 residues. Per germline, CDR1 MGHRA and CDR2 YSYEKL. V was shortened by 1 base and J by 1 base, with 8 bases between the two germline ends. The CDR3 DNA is TGCGCCAGCAGCCAAGCAAGGCAGAGCAATCAGCCCCAGCATTTT. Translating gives CASSQARQSNQPQHF.

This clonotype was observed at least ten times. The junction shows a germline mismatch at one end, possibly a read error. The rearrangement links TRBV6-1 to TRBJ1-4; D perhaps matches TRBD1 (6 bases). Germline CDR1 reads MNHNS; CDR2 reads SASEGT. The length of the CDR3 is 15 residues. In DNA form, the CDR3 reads TGTGCCAGCAGTGAAGAGGGGGGAACTTATGAAAAACTGTTTTTT. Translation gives CASSEEGGTYEKLFF.